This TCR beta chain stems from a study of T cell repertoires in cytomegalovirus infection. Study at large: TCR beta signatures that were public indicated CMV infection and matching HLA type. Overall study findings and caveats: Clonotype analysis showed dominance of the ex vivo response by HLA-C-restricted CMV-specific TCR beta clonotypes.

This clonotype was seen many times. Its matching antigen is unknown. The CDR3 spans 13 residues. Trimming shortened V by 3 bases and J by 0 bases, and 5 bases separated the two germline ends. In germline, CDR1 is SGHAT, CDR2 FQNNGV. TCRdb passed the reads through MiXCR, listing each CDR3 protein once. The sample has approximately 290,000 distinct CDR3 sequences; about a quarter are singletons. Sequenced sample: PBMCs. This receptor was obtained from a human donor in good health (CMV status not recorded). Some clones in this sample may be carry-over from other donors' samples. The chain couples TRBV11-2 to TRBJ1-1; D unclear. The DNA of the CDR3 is TGTGCCAGCAGCTTGGAAGTGAACACTGAAGCTTTCTTT. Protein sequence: CASSLEVNTEAFF.